This T cell receptor beta chain came from a study of T cell changes during pregnancy in multiple sclerosis. The CDR3 totals 15 residues. Germline-derived CDR1 and CDR2 are SGDLS and YYNGEE. V lost 2 bases to trimming and J lost 6 bases, with 16 bases between them. Assay used: immunoSEQ multiplex PCR; TCRdb lists only in-frame clones, some missing. The table records approximately 61,000 clones, more than 85% of them present only once. The clonotype originates from a female donor in good health, enrolled as a control in a pregnancy study. The material was peripheral blood, obtained after pregnancy. The gene calls are TRBV9 and TRBJ2-3; maybe TRBD2 (5 bases). CDR3 in amino acids: CASSVGIAPSDTQYF. CDR3 coding DNA: TGTGCCAGCAGCGTGGGTATAGCGCCGTCGGATACGCAGTATTTT.